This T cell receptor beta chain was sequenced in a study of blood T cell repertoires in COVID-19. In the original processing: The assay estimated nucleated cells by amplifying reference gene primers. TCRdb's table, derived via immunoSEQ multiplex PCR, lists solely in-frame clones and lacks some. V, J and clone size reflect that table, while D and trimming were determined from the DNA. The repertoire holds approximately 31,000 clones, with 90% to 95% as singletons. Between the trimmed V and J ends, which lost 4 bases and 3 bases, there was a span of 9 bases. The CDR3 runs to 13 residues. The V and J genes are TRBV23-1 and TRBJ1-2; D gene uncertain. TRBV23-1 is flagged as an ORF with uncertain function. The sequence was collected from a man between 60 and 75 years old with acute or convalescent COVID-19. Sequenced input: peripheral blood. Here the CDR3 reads CASSRGEDYGYTF. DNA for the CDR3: TGCGCCAGCAGTCGGGGAGAAGACTATGGCTACACCTTC.